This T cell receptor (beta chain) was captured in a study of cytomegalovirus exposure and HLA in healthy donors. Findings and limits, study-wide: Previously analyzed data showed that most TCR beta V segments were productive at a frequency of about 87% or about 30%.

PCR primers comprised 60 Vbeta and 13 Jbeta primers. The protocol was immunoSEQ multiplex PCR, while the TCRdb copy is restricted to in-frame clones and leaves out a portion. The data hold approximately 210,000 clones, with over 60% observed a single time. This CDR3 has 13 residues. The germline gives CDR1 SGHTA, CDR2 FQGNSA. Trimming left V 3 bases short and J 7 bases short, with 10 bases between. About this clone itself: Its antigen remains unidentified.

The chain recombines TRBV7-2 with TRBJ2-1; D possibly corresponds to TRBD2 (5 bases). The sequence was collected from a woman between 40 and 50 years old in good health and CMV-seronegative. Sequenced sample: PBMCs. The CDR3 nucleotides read TGTGCCAGCAGCTTCCAAACGGGGAATGAGCAGTTCTTC. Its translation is CASSFQTGNEQFF.